This T cell receptor beta chain was found in a study of T cell changes during pregnancy in multiple sclerosis. Method: immunoSEQ multiplex PCR; TCRdb's copy keeps in-frame clones and lacks some. The sample lists approximately 89,000 clones, about 95% seen once, with 2.5% in the top ten. This CDR3 region has 15 residues. Germline V gene data show CDR1 as SGHDN and CDR2 as FVKESK. With V trimmed by 2 bases and J by 6 bases, 7 bases remained unmatched. The material sequenced was peripheral blood, taken in the third trimester of pregnancy. This clonotype was sampled from a female donor with multiple sclerosis, enrolled in a pregnancy study. The chain is built from TRBV14 and TRBJ2-3; the match to TRBD2 covers 8 bases. The chain's CDR3 is CASSQYRGGLDTQYF. As DNA, the CDR3 is TGTGCCAGCAGCCAATATCGGGGGGGCCTCGATACGCAGTATTTT.